This T cell receptor (beta chain) stems from a study of blood T cell repertoires in COVID-19. Overall study: There were acute and convalescent COVID-19 samples, and they came from the United States, Italy and Spain.

TCRdb's copy holds only in-frame clones and misses some; the assay was immunoSEQ multiplex PCR. The repertoire holds about 200,000 clones, with approximately 90% as singletons. The CDR3 covers 15 residues. V shed 6 bases and J 8 bases; nucleotides not matched to a gene: 13. Germline CDR1 reads MNHEY; CDR2 reads SVGAGI. This chain connects TRBV6-5 to TRBJ2-1, with 7 nucleotides matching TRBD2. This clonotype originated in a man in his fifties or sixties who had recovered from COVID-19. The sequenced material came from peripheral blood. This CDR3 reads CASRFVWEGSHEQFF. The CDR3 DNA follows: TGTGCCAGCAGGTTCGTCTGGGAGGGATCTCATGAGCAGTTCTTC.